This T cell receptor (beta chain) was captured in a study of blood T cell repertoires in COVID-19. TCRdb's copy holds only in-frame clones and misses some; the assay was immunoSEQ multiplex PCR. The sample carries 150,000 to 200,000 clones, about three quarters recorded once. V shed 3 bases and J 0 bases; nucleotides not matched to a gene: 6. The CDR3 covers 16 residues. Looked up from germline, CDR1 is MDHEN and CDR2 is SYDVKM. The origin of this receptor is a woman aged 45-65 years with active or convalescent COVID-19. The sample was peripheral blood. The chain has TRBV28 and TRBJ2-3, with 7 bases that match TRBD2. The CDR3 spells CASSFLVAGSTDTQYF. The CDR3 coding sequence is TGTGCCAGCAGTTTTCTGGTAGCGGGTAGCACAGATACGCAGTATTTT.